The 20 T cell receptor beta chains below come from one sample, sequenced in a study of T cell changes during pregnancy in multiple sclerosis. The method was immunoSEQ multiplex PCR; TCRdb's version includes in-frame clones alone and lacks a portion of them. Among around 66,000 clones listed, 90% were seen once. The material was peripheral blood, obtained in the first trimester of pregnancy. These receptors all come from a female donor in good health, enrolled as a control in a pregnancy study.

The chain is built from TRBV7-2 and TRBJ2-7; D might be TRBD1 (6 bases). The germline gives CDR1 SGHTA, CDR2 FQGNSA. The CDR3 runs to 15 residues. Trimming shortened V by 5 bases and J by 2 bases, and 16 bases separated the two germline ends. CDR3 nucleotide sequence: TGTGCCAGCAGCCAAACCTCACAGGGAACCTACGAGCAGTACTTC. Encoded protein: CASSQTSQGTYEQYF. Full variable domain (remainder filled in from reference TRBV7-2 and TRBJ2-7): GAGVSQSPSNKVTEKGKDVELRCDPISGHTALYWYRQSLGQGLEFLIYFQGNSAPDKSGLPSDRFSAERTGGSVSTLTIQRTQQEDSAVYLCASSQTSQGTYEQYFGPGTRLTVT.

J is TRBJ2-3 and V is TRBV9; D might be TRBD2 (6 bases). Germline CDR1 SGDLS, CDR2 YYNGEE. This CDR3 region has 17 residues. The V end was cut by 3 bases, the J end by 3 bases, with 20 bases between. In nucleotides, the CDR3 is TGTGCCAGCAGCGCCCGCCCCAGCGGGTTCGTAACAGATACGCAGTATTTT. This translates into CASSARPSGFVTDTQYF.

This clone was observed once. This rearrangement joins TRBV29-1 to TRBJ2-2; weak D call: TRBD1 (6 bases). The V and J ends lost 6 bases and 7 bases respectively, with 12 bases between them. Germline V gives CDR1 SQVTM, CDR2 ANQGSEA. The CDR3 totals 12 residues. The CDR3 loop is CSVGQGHGELFF. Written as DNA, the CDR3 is TGCAGCGTGGGCCAGGGGCACGGGGAGCTGTTTTTT.

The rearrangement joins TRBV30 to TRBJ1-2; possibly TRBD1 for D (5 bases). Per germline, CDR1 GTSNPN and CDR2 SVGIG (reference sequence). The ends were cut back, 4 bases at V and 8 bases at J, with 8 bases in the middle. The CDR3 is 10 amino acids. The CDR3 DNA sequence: TGTGCCTGGAAGGCAGGGGGCTACACCTTC. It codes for CAWKAGGYTF.

The CDR3 region has the DNA TGTGCCAGCAAGGGGGACATTACTAGCGGGAGAGGAACCGGGGAGCTGTTTTTT. Translated, it gives CASKGDITSGRGTGELFF. The chain carries TRBV21-1 and TRBJ2-2; the D call of TRBD2 is as the table states it, not checked on the DNA. TRBV21-1 is classified as a pseudogene. CDR3 size: 18 residues.

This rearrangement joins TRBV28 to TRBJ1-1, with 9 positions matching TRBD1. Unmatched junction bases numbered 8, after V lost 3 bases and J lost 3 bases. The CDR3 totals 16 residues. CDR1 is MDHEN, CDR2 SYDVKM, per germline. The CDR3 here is CASSLRQGGEDTEAFF. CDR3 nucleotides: TGTGCCAGCAGTTTGAGACAGGGGGGGGAAGACACTGAAGCTTTCTTT.

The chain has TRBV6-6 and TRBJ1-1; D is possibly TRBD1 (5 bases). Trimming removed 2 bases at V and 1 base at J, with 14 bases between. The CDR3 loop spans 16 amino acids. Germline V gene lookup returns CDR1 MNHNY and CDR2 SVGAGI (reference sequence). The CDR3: CASSYDRDSANTEAFF. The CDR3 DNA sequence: TGTGCCAGCAGTTACGACCGCGACAGTGCGAACACTGAAGCTTTCTTT.

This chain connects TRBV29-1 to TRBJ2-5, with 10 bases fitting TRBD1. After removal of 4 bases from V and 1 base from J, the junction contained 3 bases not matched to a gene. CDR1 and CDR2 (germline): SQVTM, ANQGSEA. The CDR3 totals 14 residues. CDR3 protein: CSVVGQGPQETQYF. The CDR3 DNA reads TGCAGCGTTGTGGGACAGGGGCCCCAAGAGACCCAGTACTTC.

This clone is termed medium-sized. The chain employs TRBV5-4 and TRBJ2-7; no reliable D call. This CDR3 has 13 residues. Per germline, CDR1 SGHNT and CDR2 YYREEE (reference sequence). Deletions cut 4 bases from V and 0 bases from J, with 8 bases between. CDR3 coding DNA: TGTGCCAGCAGCGTGACAAGCTCCTACGAGCAGTACTTC. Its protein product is CASSVTSSYEQYF.

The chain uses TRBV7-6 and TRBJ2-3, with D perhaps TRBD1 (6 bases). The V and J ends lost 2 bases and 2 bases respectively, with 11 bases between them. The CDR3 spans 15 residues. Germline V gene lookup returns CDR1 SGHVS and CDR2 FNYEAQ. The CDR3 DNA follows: TGTGCCAGCAGCTTATCAACAGGGTCCACAGATACGCAGTATTTT. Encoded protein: CASSLSTGSTDTQYF. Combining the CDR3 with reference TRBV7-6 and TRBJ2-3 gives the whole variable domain GAGVSQSPRYKVTKRGQDVALRCDPISGHVSLYWYRQALGQGPEFLTYFNYEAQQDKSGLPNDRFSAERPEGSISTLTIQRTEQRDSAMYRCASSLSTGSTDTQYFGPGTRLTVL.

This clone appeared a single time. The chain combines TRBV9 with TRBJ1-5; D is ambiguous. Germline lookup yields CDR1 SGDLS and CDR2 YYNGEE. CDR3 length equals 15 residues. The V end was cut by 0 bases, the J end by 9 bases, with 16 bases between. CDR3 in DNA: TGTGCCAGCAGCGTAGGAGGGTCCGAATCATGGCCCCAGCATTTT. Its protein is CASSVGGSESWPQHF.

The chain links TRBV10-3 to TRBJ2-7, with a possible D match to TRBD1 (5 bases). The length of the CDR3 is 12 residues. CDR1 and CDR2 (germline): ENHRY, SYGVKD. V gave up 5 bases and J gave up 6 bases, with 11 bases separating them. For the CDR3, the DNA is TGTGCCATCAGTCGACAGCCGGGCGAGCAGTACTTC. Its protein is CAISRQPGEQYF.

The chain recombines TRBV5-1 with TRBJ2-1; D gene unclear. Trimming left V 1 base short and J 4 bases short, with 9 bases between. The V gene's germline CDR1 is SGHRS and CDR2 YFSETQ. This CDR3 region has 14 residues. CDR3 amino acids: CASSLSTEYNEQFF. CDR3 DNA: TGCGCCAGCAGCTTGTCCACAGAGTACAATGAGCAGTTCTTC.

The CDR3 bases are TGTGCCAGCAGCCGGACAGGGAAGTCCTACGAGCAGTACTTC. Translated: CASSRTGKSYEQYF. This rearrangement joins TRBV6-5 to TRBJ2-7; the match to TRBD1 covers 8 bases. The V segment lost 6 bases and the J segment 1 base; nucleotides outside the gene matches: 5. In germline, CDR1 is MNHEY, CDR2 SVGAGI. CDR3 length equals 14 residues.

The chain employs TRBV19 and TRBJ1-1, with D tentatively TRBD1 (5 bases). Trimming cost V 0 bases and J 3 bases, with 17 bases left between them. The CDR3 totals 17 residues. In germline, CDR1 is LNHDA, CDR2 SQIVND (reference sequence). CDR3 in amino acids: CASSIDHRTFRDTEAFF. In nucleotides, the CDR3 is TGTGCCAGTAGTATAGATCACAGGACCTTTCGGGACACTGAAGCTTTCTTT.

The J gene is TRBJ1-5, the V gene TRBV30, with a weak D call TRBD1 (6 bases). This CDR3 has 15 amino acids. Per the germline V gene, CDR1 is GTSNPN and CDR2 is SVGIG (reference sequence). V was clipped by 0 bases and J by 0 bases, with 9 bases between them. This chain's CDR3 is CAWSVDSYSNQPQHF. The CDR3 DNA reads TGTGCCTGGAGTGTGGACAGTTATAGCAATCAGCCCCAGCATTTT.

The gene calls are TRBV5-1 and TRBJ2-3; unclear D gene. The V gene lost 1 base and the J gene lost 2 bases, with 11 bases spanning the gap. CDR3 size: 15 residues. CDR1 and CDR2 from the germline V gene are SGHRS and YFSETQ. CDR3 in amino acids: CASSLYGSSTDTQYF. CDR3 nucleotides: TGCGCCAGCAGCTTGTACGGTAGTTCCACAGATACGCAGTATTTT. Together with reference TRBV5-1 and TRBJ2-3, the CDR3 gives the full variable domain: KAGVTQTPRYLIKTRGQQVTLSCSPISGHRSVSWYQQTPGQGLQFLFEYFSETQRNKGNFPGRFSGRQFSNSRSEMNVSTLELGDSALYLCASSLYGSSTDTQYFGPGTRLTVL.

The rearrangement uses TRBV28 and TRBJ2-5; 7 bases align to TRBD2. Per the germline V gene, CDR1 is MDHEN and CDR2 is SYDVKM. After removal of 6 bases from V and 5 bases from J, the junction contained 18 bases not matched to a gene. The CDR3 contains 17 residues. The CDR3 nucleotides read TGTGCCAGCAGCCTCATCGGGGCTAGCGGAGAGGAGGAGACCCAGTACTTC. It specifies CASSLIGASGEEETQYF.

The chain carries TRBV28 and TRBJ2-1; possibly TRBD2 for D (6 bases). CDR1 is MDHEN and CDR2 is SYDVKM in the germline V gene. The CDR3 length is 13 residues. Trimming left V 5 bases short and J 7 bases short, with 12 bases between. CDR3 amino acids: CASSAGTQNEQFF. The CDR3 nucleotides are TGTGCCAGCAGTGCCGGGACTCAGAATGAGCAGTTCTTC.

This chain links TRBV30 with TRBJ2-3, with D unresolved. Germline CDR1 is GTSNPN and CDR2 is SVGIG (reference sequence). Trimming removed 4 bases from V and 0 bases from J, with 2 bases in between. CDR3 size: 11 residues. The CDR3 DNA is TGTGCCTGGACTAGCACAGATACGCAGTATTTT. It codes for CAWTSTDTQYF.